This TCR beta chain was obtained from a study of T-cell reconstitution after alpha-beta-depleted transplantation in children. The junction had 6 bases not matched to a gene; V was cut back by 5 bases and J by 1 base. The CDR3 runs 14 residues. In germline, CDR1 is DFQATT, CDR2 SNEGSKA (reference sequence). This clonotype was counted many times. Unique molecular identifiers were incorporated during preparation of the TCRbeta library. One entry per CDR3 protein results from TCRdb running MiXCR on the PCR reads. The sample lists 200,000 to 250,000 distinct CDR3 sequences, around 11% seen once, with 2.6% in the top ten.

The J gene is TRBJ2-3, the V gene TRBV20-1; TRBD2 agrees at 7 bases. The TCR originated in a human donor who donated a stem cell graft to a child with acute lymphoblastic leukemia. This specimen was PBMCs from the stem cell graft donor, taken from the stem cell graft. The CDR3 loop reads CSAVTSRGTDTQYF. In DNA, the CDR3 is TGCAGTGCTGTGACTAGCCGAGGCACAGATACGCAGTATTTT.